This T cell receptor beta chain emerged from a study of blood T cell repertoires in COVID-19. At the level of the study: Samples representing acute and convalescent COVID-19 were sourced from the United States, Italy and Spain. The analysed material was cDNA or gDNA that came from T cells, B-cell-depleted T cells, or PBMCs.

Trimming cost V 7 bases and J 3 bases; bases outside gene matches: 17. From germline, CDR1 is SQVTM and CDR2 ANQGSEA. The CDR3 spans 17 residues. In the authors' methods: From reference gene primer amplification, estimates of nucleated cell counts were derived. The table came from immunoSEQ multiplex PCR; TCRdb's copy has only in-frame clones and leaves some out. The DNA gave D and trimming, while V, J and clone size come from that table. The data hold about 68,000 clones, with around 83% observed a single time. Sequencing was done on a sample of peripheral blood. The sequence was collected from a man older than 75 with acute or convalescent COVID-19. This chain links TRBV29-1 with TRBJ2-3, with 9 nucleotides matching TRBD1. The DNA of the CDR3 is TGCAGCGCTGTTGCCCCACGGACAGGGGTTTGGACAGATACGCAGTATTTT. It encodes CSAVAPRTGVWTDTQYF.